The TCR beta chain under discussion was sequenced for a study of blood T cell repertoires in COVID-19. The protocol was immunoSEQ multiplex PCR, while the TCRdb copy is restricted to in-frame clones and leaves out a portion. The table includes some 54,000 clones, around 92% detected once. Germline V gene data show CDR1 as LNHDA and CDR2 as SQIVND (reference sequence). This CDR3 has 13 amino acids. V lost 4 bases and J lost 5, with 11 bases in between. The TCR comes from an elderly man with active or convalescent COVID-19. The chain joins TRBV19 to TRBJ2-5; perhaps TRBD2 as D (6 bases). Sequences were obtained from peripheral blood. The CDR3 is CASSTGGVETQYF. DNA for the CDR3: TGTGCCAGTAGTACCGGAGGGGTTGAGACCCAGTACTTC.